These T cell receptor beta chains were read from a single sample in a study of cytomegalovirus exposure and HLA in healthy donors. TCRdb's copy holds only in-frame clones and misses some; the assay was immunoSEQ multiplex PCR. The repertoire holds under 200,000 clones, with 60% to 75% as singletons. The sample comprised PBMCs. The receptors originated from a woman between 50 and 59 years old in good health and CMV-seropositive. Each CDR3 is given with its conserved first and last residue. D genes are given only for firm matches. Size is stated for part of the rows, as once, few or many counts, or as a class when the clone is expanded.

TRBV5-1	TRBJ2-7	16	NA	TRBD1	CASSPAGQGHPHEQYF	TGCGCCAGCAGCCCGGCGGGACAGGGCCACCCCCACGAGCAGTACTTC
TRBV6-5	TRBJ2-7	13	NA	NA	CASSKTEFYEQYF	TGTGCCAGCAGTAAGACAGAATTCTACGAGCAGTACTTC
TRBV9	TRBJ2-5	15	NA	TRBD2	CASSPSGGSAETQYF	TGTGCCAGCAGCCCTAGCGGGGGATCGGCCGAGACCCAGTACTTC
TRBV5-1	TRBJ2-7	14	NA	NA	CASSFSGSSYEQYF	TGCGCCAGCAGCTTTTCCGGGAGCTCCTACGAGCAGTACTTC
TRBV6-1	TRBJ2-5	15	NA	TRBD1	CASSEGGQHQETQYF	TGTGCCAGCAGTGAAGGGGGACAGCACCAAGAGACCCAGTACTTC
TRBV30	TRBJ2-3	14	NA	NA	CAWELSEGTDTQYF	TGTGCCTGGGAGCTTAGCGAGGGCACAGATACGCAGTATTTT
TRBV6-4	TRBJ2-6	14	few	NA	CASKGGPGANVLTF	TGTGCCAGCAAGGGGGGGCCCGGGGCCAACGTCCTGACTTTC
TRBV7-9	TRBJ1-2	14	NA	NA	CASSLTTVSYGYTF	TGTGCCAGCAGCCTCACCACAGTTAGCTATGGCTACACCTTC
TRBV10-3	TRBJ1-1	13	NA	TRBD1	CATSQGVGIEAFF	TGTGCCACCTCTCAGGGGGTCGGGATTGAAGCTTTCTTT
TRBV6-1	TRBJ1-5	15	NA	NA	CASFQEGGGNQPQHF	TGTGCCAGCTTTCAGGAGGGCGGCGGCAATCAGCCCCAGCATTTT
TRBV11-2	TRBJ1-2	14	NA	NA	CASSLAAGEYGYTF	TGTGCCAGCAGCTTAGCGGCAGGGGAGTATGGCTACACCTTC
TRBV6-5	TRBJ1-3	15	NA	NA	CASIPADSSGNTIYF	TGTGCCAGCATCCCGGCGGATAGCTCTGGAAACACCATATATTTT
TRBV18	TRBJ1-1	12	NA	NA	CASSEISTEAFF	TGTGCCAGCTCAGAGATAAGCACTGAAGCTTTCTTT
TRBV6-5	TRBJ1-1	13	NA	NA	CASSYSANTEAFF	TGTGCCAGCAGTTACTCGGCGAACACTGAAGCTTTCTTT
TRBV6-5	TRBJ2-2	14	once	NA	CASSYALFTGELFF	TGTGCCAGCAGTTACGCCCTATTCACCGGGGAGCTGTTTTTT
TRBV5-1	TRBJ1-6	15	NA	NA	CASSQSQQGLSPLHF	TGCGCCAGCAGCCAAAGCCAGCAGGGGCTTTCACCCCTCCACTTT
TRBV30	TRBJ2-7	13	NA	TRBD2	CAWSVRTSGEQYF	TGTGCCTGGAGCGTTCGGACTAGCGGGGAGCAGTACTTC
TRBV6-1	TRBJ1-2	12	NA	TRBD1	CASEDRGYGYTF	TGTGCCAGCGAAGACAGGGGCTATGGCTACACCTTC
TRBV19	TRBJ1-1	15	NA	NA	CASSIVGGRAAEAFF	TGTGCCAGTAGTATCGTTGGGGGGAGGGCCGCTGAAGCTTTCTTT
TRBV7-9	TRBJ1-1	16	NA	TRBD1	CASSLAGQGLGTEAFF	TGTGCCAGCAGCTTAGCGGGACAGGGGTTGGGCACTGAAGCTTTCTTT
TRBV5-6	TRBJ1-5	18	NA	NA	CASSLFVGGEYSNQPQHF	TGTGCCAGCAGCTTGTTCGTAGGGGGAGAGTATAGCAATCAGCCCCAGCATTTT
TRBV18	TRBJ1-6	13	NA	NA	CASSPLEREILHF	TGTGCCAGCTCACCGCTAGAAAGGGAGATACTCCACTTT
TRBV5-4	TRBJ2-5	13	NA	NA	CASSLGREETQYF	TGTGCCAGCAGCTTGGGGAGGGAGGAGACCCAGTACTTC
TRBV5-1	TRBJ1-2	13	NA	NA	CASSLPQVGGTTF	TGCGCCAGCAGCTTACCGCAGGTTGGGGGCACCACCTTC
TRBV30	TRBJ1-3	12	NA	NA	CAARARRNTIYF	TGTGCCGCACGCGCGAGGAGGAACACCATATATTTT
TRBV18	TRBJ1-2	12	NA	NA	CASSPSGGGYTF	TGTGCCAGCTCACCATCGGGGGGAGGCTACACCTTC
TRBV4-1	TRBJ1-4	13	NA	NA	CASSQGRNNKLFF	TGCGCCAGCAGCCAAGGCAGGAATAATAAACTGTTTTTT
TRBV6-5	TRBJ1-2	16	once	NA	CASSYFGGRRIYGYTF	TGTGCCAGCAGTTACTTTGGCGGGCGGAGGATCTATGGCTACACCTTC
TRBV6-6	TRBJ1-2	12	few	NA	CASSEGGGGYTF	TGTGCCAGCAGCGAGGGAGGCGGTGGCTACACCTTC
TRBV30	TRBJ2-2	14	NA	NA	CAWSVRGGHGELFF	TGTGCCTGGAGTGTACGAGGAGGGCACGGGGAGCTGTTTTTT
TRBV7-9	TRBJ1-5	12	NA	NA	CASSLEIQPQHF	TGTGCCAGCAGCTTGGAGATTCAGCCCCAGCATTTT
TRBV2	TRBJ2-5	12	NA	NA	CASSFSVETQYF	TGTGCCAGCAGTTTCTCTGTAGAGACCCAGTACTTC
TRBV4-1	TRBJ1-5	15	NA	NA	CASSQDLGRPKPQHF	TGCGCCAGCAGCCAAGATCTAGGTCGACCCAAGCCCCAGCATTTT
TRBV5-8	TRBJ1-5	14	few	TRBD1	CASSKNRGDQPQHF	TGTGCCAGCAGCAAAAACAGGGGGGATCAGCCCCAGCATTTT
TRBV7-9	TRBJ2-3	16	NA	NA	CASSSTRGVSTDTQYF	TGTGCCAGCAGCTCGACGCGCGGGGTAAGCACAGATACGCAGTATTTT
TRBV18	TRBJ1-3	18	NA	NA	CASSPQARVERSGNTIYF	TGTGCCAGCTCCCCCCAGGCCAGGGTCGAGCGATCCGGAAACACCATATATTTT
TRBV6-4	TRBJ2-3	14	NA	TRBD2	CASSSSGATDTQYF	TGTGCCAGCAGTTCGAGCGGGGCTACAGATACGCAGTATTTT
TRBV2	TRBJ1-3	13	NA	NA	CASSVGAGPTIYF	TGTGCCAGCAGTGTGGGCGCGGGGCCCACCATATATTTT
TRBV2	TRBJ1-5	13	NA	NA	CASSEALNQPQHF	TGTGCCAGCAGTGAAGCGCTAAATCAGCCCCAGCATTTT
TRBV19	TRBJ1-2	13	NA	NA	CASSIQGNYGYTF	TGTGCCAGTTCAATACAGGGTAACTATGGCTACACCTTC
TRBV10-1	TRBJ1-1	14	NA	TRBD1	CASSLDRAYTEAFF	TGCGCCAGCAGTCTGGACAGGGCTTACACTGAAGCTTTCTTT